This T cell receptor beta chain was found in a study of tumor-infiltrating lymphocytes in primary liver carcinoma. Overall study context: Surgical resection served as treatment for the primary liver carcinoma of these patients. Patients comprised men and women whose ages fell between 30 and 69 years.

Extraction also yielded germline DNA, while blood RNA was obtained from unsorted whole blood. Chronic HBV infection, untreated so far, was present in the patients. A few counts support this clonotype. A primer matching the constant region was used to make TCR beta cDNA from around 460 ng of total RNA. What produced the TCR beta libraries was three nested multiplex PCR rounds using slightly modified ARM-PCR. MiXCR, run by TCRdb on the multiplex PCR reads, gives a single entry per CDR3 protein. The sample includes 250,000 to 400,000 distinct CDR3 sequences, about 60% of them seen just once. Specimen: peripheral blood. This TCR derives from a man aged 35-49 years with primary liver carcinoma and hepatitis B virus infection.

CDR3 in DNA: TGTGCCAGCAGCTTAGCTTGGACTACCAATGAGCAGTTCTTC. Amino acid sequence: CASSLAWTTNEQFF. This chain joins TRBV7-9 and TRBJ2-1, with a tentative D call TRBD2 (6 bases). V was clipped by 0 bases and J by 6 bases, with 9 bases between them. CDR1 and CDR2 (germline): SEHNR, FQNEAQ (reference sequence). The CDR3 runs to 14 residues.